This TCR beta chain was recovered during a study of identifying expanded T cells in peripheral blood. Study observations and caveats: Variance in clone template counts between approximately 2-week samples significantly increased with total template count across all healthy donors. Differentially abundant clones: around 1.2 between replicates, 16.4 at around 15 days, 19 at four.

Some clones are missing from TCRdb's copy, which holds only in-frame ones; the method was immunoSEQ multiplex PCR. The sample has approximately 100,000 clones; roughly 85% are singletons. This clone was found a few times. The antigen is undetermined. Sample: blood. This sequence originates from a person aged 18 to 70 in good health.

Here the CDR3 reads CASSEVIGADTQYF. The CDR3 DNA follows: TGTGCCAGCAGTGAAGTCATAGGGGCAGATACGCAGTATTTT. V usage is TRBV2 and J usage is TRBJ2-3; D perhaps matches TRBD1 (5 bases). The CDR3 spans 14 residues. CDR1 and CDR2 from the germline V gene are SNHLY and FYNNEI. Trimming cost V 1 base and J 4 bases, with 9 bases left between them.